The entry below describes one T cell receptor beta chain. Its antigen is currently unknown. The data were obtained in a study of cytomegalovirus exposure and HLA in healthy donors. General study findings and limits: Under in vitro conditions, three CMV-associated chains were confirmed as specific for CMV antigens. Follow-up analysis found HLA locus-dependent TCR association rates, highest for DRB1 and lowest for HLA-C.

The PCR ran on 60 Vbeta and 13 Jbeta primers. The repertoire was sequenced with immunoSEQ multiplex PCR; TCRdb's copy has only in-frame clones and lacks some. The sample table sets out about 140,000 clones. CDR1 MNHEY and CDR2 SVGAGI come from the germline V gene. This CDR3 spans 15 amino acids. Unmatched junction bases numbered 14, after V lost 6 bases and J lost 10 bases. The TCR originated in a woman aged 18-35 years in good health and CMV-seronegative. The chain employs TRBV6-5 and TRBJ2-3; 9 bases are shared with TRBD1. Sequencing was carried out using PBMCs. CDR3 coding DNA: TGTGCCAGCAGCGTTACAGGGACAGGGCTTTTTCCGCAGTATTTT. Its protein is CASSVTGTGLFPQYF.